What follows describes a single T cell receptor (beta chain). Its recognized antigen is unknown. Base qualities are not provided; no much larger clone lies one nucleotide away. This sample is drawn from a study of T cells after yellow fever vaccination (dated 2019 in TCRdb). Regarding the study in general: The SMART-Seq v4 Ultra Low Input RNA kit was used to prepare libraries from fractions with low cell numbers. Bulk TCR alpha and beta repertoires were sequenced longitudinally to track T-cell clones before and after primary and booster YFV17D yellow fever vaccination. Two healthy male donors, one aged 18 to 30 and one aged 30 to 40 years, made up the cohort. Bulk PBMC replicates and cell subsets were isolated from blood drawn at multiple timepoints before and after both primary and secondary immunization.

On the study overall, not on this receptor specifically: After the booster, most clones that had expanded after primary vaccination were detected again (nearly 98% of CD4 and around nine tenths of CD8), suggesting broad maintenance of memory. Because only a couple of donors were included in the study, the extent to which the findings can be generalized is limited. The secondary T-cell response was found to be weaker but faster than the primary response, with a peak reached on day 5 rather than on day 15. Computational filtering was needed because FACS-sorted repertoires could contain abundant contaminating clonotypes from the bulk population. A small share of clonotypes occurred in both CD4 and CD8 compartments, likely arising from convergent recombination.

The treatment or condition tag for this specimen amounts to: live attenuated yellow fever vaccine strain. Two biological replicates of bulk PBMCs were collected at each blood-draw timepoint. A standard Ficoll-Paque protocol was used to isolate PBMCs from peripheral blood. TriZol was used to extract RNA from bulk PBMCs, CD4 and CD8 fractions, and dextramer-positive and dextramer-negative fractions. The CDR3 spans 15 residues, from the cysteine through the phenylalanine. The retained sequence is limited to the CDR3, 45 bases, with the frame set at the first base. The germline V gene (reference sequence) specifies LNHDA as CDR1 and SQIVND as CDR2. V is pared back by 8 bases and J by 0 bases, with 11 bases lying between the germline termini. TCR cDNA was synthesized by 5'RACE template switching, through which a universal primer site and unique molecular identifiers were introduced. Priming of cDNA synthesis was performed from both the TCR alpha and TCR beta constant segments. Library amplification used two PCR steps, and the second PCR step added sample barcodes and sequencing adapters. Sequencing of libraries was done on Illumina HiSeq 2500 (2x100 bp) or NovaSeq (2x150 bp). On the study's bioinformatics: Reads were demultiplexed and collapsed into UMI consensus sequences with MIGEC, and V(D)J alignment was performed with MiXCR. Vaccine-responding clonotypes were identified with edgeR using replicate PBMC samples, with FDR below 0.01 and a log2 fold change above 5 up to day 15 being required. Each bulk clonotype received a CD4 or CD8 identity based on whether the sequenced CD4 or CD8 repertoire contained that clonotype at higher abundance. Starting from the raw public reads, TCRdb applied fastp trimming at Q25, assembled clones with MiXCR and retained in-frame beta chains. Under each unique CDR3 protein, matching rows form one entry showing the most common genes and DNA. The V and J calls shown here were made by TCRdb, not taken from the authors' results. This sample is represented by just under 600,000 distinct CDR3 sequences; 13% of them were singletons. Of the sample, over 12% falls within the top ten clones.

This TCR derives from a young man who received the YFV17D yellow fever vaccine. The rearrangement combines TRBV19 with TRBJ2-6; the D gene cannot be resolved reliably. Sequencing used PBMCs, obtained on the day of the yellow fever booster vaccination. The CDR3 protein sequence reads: CASLDRLSGANVLTF. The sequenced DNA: TGTGCCAGTCTGGATCGACTCTCTGGGGCCAACGTCCTGACTTTC. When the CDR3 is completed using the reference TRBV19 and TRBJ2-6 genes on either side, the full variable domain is DGGITQSPKYLFRKEGQNVTLSCEQNLNHDAMYWYRQDPGQGLRLIYYSQIVNDFQKGDIAEGYSVSREKKESFPLTVTSAQKNPTAFYLCASLDRLSGANVLTFGAGSRLTVL.